This T cell receptor (beta chain) came from a study of CD8+CD57+ T cells in acquired aplastic anemia. As for the study in general: DNA per sorted CD4+ or CD8+ sample ranged about 0.2 to 27.4 ug, averaging 3.2 ug.

The template used for profiling TCR beta VDJ and CDR3 was genomic DNA. TCRdb re-called the reads with MiXCR, one entry per CDR3 protein. The sample carries hundreds of thousands of distinct CDR3 sequences, approximately 58% recorded once. This clonotype was found many times. This CDR3 is built from 14 residues. V was shortened by 0 bases and J by 8 bases, with 12 bases between the two germline ends. Germline values: CDR1 MNHNS, CDR2 SASEGT. Those patients picked for sequencing had displayed CD8+CD57+ cell expansion on flow cytometry. Every one of the patients had aplastic anemia (severe, acquired). Input material: sorted CD4+, CD8+, or CD8+CD57+ T cells (not recorded which) from PBMCs. The clonotype originates from a human donor with aplastic anemia. This rearrangement joins TRBV6-1 to TRBJ2-3; tentatively, D is TRBD2 (5 bases). CDR3 protein: CASSEAGSIPTQYF. CDR3 in DNA: TGTGCCAGCAGTGAAGCGGGGAGCATCCCTACGCAGTATTTT.